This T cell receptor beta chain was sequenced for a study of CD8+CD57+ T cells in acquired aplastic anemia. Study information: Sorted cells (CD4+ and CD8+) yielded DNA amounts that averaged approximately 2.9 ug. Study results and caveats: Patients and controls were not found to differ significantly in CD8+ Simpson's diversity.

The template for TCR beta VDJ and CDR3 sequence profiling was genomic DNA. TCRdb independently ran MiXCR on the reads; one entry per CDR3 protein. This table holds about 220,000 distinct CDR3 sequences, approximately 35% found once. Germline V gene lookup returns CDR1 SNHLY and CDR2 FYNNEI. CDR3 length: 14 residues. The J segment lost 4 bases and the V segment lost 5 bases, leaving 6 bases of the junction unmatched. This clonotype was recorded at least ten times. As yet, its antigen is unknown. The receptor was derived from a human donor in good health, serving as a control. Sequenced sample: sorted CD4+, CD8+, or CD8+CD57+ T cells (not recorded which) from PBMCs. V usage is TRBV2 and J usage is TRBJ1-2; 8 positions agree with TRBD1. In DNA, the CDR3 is TGTGCCAGCAGTCAACGACAGGGGACCTATGGCTACACCTTC. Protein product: CASSQRQGTYGYTF.